This T cell receptor (beta chain) was retrieved from a study of blood T cell repertoires in COVID-19. The wider study: Sites across the United States, Italy and Spain contributed samples from acute and convalescent COVID-19. T cells, B-cell-depleted T cells, or PBMCs supplied cDNA or gDNA.

The CDR3 sequence is 13 residues long. Germline CDR1 is WNHNN and CDR2 is SYGVQD (reference sequence). V was shortened by 3 bases and J by 6 bases, with 8 bases between the two germline ends. Per the authors' pipeline: Amplification from reference gene primers served as the basis for estimated nucleated cell counts. Profiling relied on immunoSEQ multiplex PCR, and the TCRdb table lists in-frame clones only, not all of them. The D gene and trimming were derived from the DNA, and the V and J assignments and clone size from that table. The sample records 250,000 to 300,000 clones, roughly 90% being singletons.

The source is a woman in her 70s with COVID-19, enrolled during active disease. V is TRBV10-1 and J is TRBJ2-2, with D possibly being TRBD1 (6 bases). The sequencing input was peripheral blood. Written as DNA, the CDR3 is TGCGCCAGCAGTGAAACAGGGTCCGGGGAGCTGTTTTTT. Translation gives CASSETGSGELFF.